These T cell receptor delta chains were read from a single sample in a study of gamma-delta chains in newborns, infants, children. TCRdb fed the reads to CATT. The table records over 5,500 delta-chain clones, about 11% of them present only once. Material: blood. These receptors originate from a child who was a newborn, infant or young child, either healthy, febrile or measles-vaccinated (not recorded which). CDR3s include the opening cysteine and the closing phenylalanine or tryptophan. Fields, in order: J gene, CDR3 length, D gene, V gene, clone size, CDR3 protein, CDR3 DNA. D genes are given only for firm matches. For some rows the clone size is stated as once, few or many, or as a class when expanded; others skip it.

TRDJ1,17,TRDD3,TRDV2,-,CACDTITGGYEKRKLIF,TGTGCCTGTGACACTATTACTGGGGGATACGAAAAACGTAAACTCATCTTT
TRDJ3,18,-,TRDV2,few,CACDTAGESSWDTRQMFF,TGTGCCTGTGACACCGCTGGGGAAAGCTCCTGGGACACCCGACAGATGTTTTTC
TRDJ1,20,TRDD3,TRDV2,-,CACDTLNSRLGVHYTDKLIF,TGTGCCTGTGACACCCTAAACTCCCGACTGGGGGTCCATTACACCGATAAACTCATCTTT
TRDJ3,17,TRDD3,TRDV2,few,CACGRDTRVWDTRQMFF,TGTGCCTGTGGAAGGGATACGCGGGTCTGGGACACCCGACAGATGTTTTTC
TRDJ1,14,-,TRDV2,medium-sized,CACDSMGYTDKLIF,TGTGCCTGTGACTCCATGGGGTACACCGATAAACTCATCTTT
TRDJ1,20,TRDD3,TRDV2,few,CACDTMGGWGPREYTDKLIF,TGTGCCTGTGACACCATGGGGGGCTGGGGGCCCCGGGAGTACACCGATAAACTCATCTTT
TRDJ2,16,TRDD3,TRDV2,-,CACDNWGTRGTAQLFF,TGTGCCTGCGACAACTGGGGGACGCGGGGGACAGCACAACTCTTCTTT
TRDJ1,19,TRDD3,TRDV2,few,CACDTVLGDHRRYTDKLIF,TGTGCCTGTGACACCGTGTTGGGGGATCATCGCCGGTACACCGATAAACTCATCTTT
TRDJ3,19,-,TRDV2,-,CACDYGGYRDSWDTRQMFF,TGTGCCTGTGACTATGGGGGGTACAGGGACTCCTGGGACACCCGACAGATGTTTTTC
TRDJ1,21,TRDD3,TRDV2,few,CACDPVLGDTPSDRVPGKLIF,TGTGCCTGTGACCCAGTACTGGGGGATACGCCGTCCGACAGGGTCCCCGGTAAACTCATCTTT
TRDJ3,21,TRDD3,TRDV2,few,CACDTVLGDTKSSWDTRQMFF,TGTGCCTGTGACACCGTGCTGGGGGATACAAAAAGCTCCTGGGACACCCGACAGATGTTTTTC
TRDJ2,22,-,TRDV2,few,CACDTVGPGAPPTRALTAQLFF,TGTGCCTGTGACACGGTGGGGCCGGGGGCACCCCCCACCCGGGCTTTGACAGCACAACTCTTCTTT
TRDJ1,16,TRDD3,TRDV2,medium-sized,CACDSLGGPYTDKLIF,TGTGCCTGTGACTCACTGGGGGGACCGTACACCGATAAACTCATCTTT
TRDJ1,15,TRDD3,TRDV2,few,CACDTVGGYTDKLIF,TGTGCCTGTGACACCGTAGGGGGATACACCGATAAACTCATCTTT
TRDJ1,15,TRDD3,TRDV2,-,CACDRWGINTDKLIF,TGTGCCTGTGACCGGTGGGGGATCAACACCGATAAACTCATCTTT
TRDJ1,18,-,TRDV1,medium-sized,CALGFVLPRNWYTDKLIF,TGTGCTCTTGGGTTCGTGCTTCCCCGTAACTGGTACACCGATAAACTCATCTTT
TRDJ3,19,TRDD3,TRDV2,-,CACDVLGAKSPWDTRQMFF,TGTGCCTGTGACGTCCTGGGGGCCAAAAGCCCCTGGGACACCCGACAGATGTTTTTC
TRDJ3,18,TRDD3,TRDV2,-,CACDTLLGDTWDTRQMFF,TGTGCCTGTGACACCCTACTGGGGGATACTTGGGACACCCGACAGATGTTTTTC
TRDJ1,18,TRDD3,TRDV2,-,CACDPPPTEGGYSDKLIF,TGTGCCTGTGACCCACCTCCTACCGAGGGGGGATACTCCGATAAACTCATCTTT
TRDJ1,18,TRDD3,TRDV2,-,CACDTVGGGYGSTDKLIF,TGTGCCTGTGACACCGTCGGTGGGGGATACGGGTCCACCGATAAACTCATCTTT
TRDJ3,20,TRDD3,TRDV2,-,CACDKVLGDTGSWDTRQMFF,TGTGCCTGTGACAAGGTACTGGGGGATACAGGTTCCTGGGACACCCGACAGATGTTTTTC
TRDJ3,19,-,TRDV2,few,CACDTGDTLSSWDTRQMFF,TGTGCCTGTGACACCGGTGATACCCTAAGCTCCTGGGACACCCGACAGATGTTTTTC
TRDJ1,15,TRDD3,TRDV2,few,CACDTVGGYRDKLIF,TGTGCCTGTGACACCGTTGGGGGATACAGAGATAAACTCATCTTT
TRDJ1,17,TRDD3,TRDV2,medium-sized,CACDTLGDTLGTDKLIF,TGTGCCTGTGACACCTTGGGGGATACGCTTGGGACCGATAAACTCATCTTT
TRDJ1,15,-,TRDV2,large,CACDTVGQDTDKLIF,TGTGCCTGTGACACCGTCGGGCAAGACACCGATAAACTCATCTTT
TRDJ3,18,-,TRDV2,few,CACDPLEALSWDARQMFF,TGTGCCTGTGACCCACTGGAGGCCCTATCCTGGGACGCCCGACAGATGTTTTTC
TRDJ1,18,TRDD3,TRDV2,medium-sized,CACDGLSPGDKKTDKLIF,TGTGCCTGTGACGGTCTTAGCCCTGGGGATAAAAAAACCGATAAACTCATCTTT
TRDJ1,22,TRDD3,TRDV2,-,CACDTLAGGGDTGWSDTDKLIF,TGTGCCTGTGACACACTGGCAGGAGGAGGGGATACAGGATGGTCGGACACCGATAAACTCATCTTT
TRDJ1,16,TRDD3,TRDV2,few,CACDLLGSSYTDKLIF,TGTGCCTGTGACCTACTGGGGAGTTCTTACACCGATAAACTCATCTTT
TRDJ1,16,TRDD3,TRDV2,medium-sized,CACDPASGGLSDKLIF,TGTGCCTGTGACCCCGCTTCTGGGGGATTGTCCGATAAACTCATCTTT
TRDJ1,19,TRDD3,TRDV2,medium-sized,CACDEARLGDGPYTDKLIF,TGTGCCTGTGACGAAGCGAGACTGGGGGACGGACCGTACACCGATAAACTCATCTTT
TRDJ2,14,-,TRDV2,few,CACDTWDMTAQLFF,TGTGCCTGTGACACGTGGGATATGACAGCACAACTCTTCTTT
TRDJ1,14,-,TRDV2,-,CACDALTDADKLIF,TGTGCCTGTGACGCTCTTACCGACGCCGATAAACTCATCTTT
TRDJ3,17,-,TRDV2,few,CACDTAVGTWGTRQMFF,TGTGCCTGTGACACCGCAGTGGGAACCTGGGGCACCCGACAGATGTTTTTC
TRDJ1,16,-,TRDV2,few,CACDTVGIQYTDKLIF,TGTGCCTGTGACACGGTGGGGATTCAGTACACCGATAAACTCATCTTT
TRDJ1,18,TRDD3,TRDV2,-,CACDTVSTGGFRTDKLIF,TGCGCCTGTGACACCGTCAGTACTGGGGGATTTCGCACCGATAAACTCATCTTT
TRDJ3,18,TRDD3,TRDV2,-,CACDTGGYGSWGTRQMFF,TGTGCCTGTGACACCGGGGGATACGGCTCCTGGGGCACCCGACAGATGTTTTTC
TRDJ1,18,TRDD3,TRDV2,medium-sized,CACDTLGWGSRNTDKLIF,TGTGCCTGTGACACCTTGGGCTGGGGGTCAAGAAACACCGATAAACTCATCTTT
TRDJ1,17,TRDD3,TRDV2,medium-sized,CACDALLGDKYTDKLIF,TGTGCCTGTGACGCCCTACTGGGGGATAAATACACCGATAAACTCATCTTT
TRDJ3,21,-,TRDV2,few,CACDTPDTPPHYSWDTRQMFF,TGTGCCTGTGACACCCCGGATACTCCACCCCACTACTCCTGGGACACCCGACAGATGTTTTTC
TRDJ1,19,-,TRDV2,few,CACDTVLGGDSKYTDKLIF,TGTGCCTGTGACACCGTTCTGGGTGGCGATTCAAAGTACACCGATAAACTCATCTTT
TRDJ1,18,TRDD3,TRDV2,few,CACDSLLGDTTASDKLIF,TGTGCCTGTGACTCCTTACTGGGGGATACCACGGCGTCGGATAAACTCATCTTT
TRDJ1,15,-,TRDV2,-,CACDPLSSRTDKLIF,TGTGCCTGTGACCCCCTTTCGAGTCGCACCGATAAACTCATCTTT
TRDJ3,20,TRDD3,TRDV2,few,CACDKVLGDTRSWDTRQMFF,TGTGCCTGTGACAAAGTACTGGGGGATACGCGATCCTGGGACACCCGACAGATGTTTTTC
TRDJ3,20,TRDD3,TRDV2,few,CACDTATGGPAPWDTRQMFF,TGTGCCTGTGACACGGCGACTGGGGGACCCGCTCCCTGGGACACCCGACAGATGTTTTTC
TRDJ2,14,TRDD3,TRDV2,-,CACDKMGDTAQLFF,TGTGCCTGTGACAAAATGGGGGATACAGCACAACTCTTCTTT
TRDJ1,14,-,TRDV2,-,CACDTPTEYAKLIF,TGTGCCTGTGACACACCTACTGAGTATGCTAAACTCATCTTT
TRDJ3,22,TRDD3,TRDV2,-,CACDTVLGDTLKSSWDTRQMFF,TGTGCCTGTGACACAGTACTGGGGGATACTCTGAAAAGCTCCTGGGACACCCGACAGATGTTTTTC
TRDJ1,18,-,TRDV2,-,CACDHIAVSATNTDKLIF,TGTGCCTGTGACCACATCGCTGTTTCGGCTACTAACACCGATAAACTCATCTTT
TRDJ1,17,-,TRDV2,medium-sized,CACDTVGVNRYTDKLIF,TGTGCCTGTGACACCGTCGGGGTTAATCGGTACACCGATAAACTCATCTTT
TRDJ1,20,TRDD3,TRDV2,few,CACDTLGGWGKLPYTDKLIF,TGTGCCTGTGACACCTTAGGTGGCTGGGGGAAGCTACCTTACACCGATAAACTCATCTTT
TRDJ1,17,-,TRDV2,-,CACDTVTGLKGVGKLIF,TGTGCCTGTGACACCGTTACTGGTCTGAAGGGGGTCGGTAAACTCATCTTT
TRDJ1,19,TRDD3,TRDV2,few,CACDGLHTGGVPHTDKLIF,TGTGCCTGTGACGGCCTTCATACTGGGGGAGTTCCCCACACCGATAAACTCATCTTT
TRDJ3,22,TRDD3,TRDV2,few,CACDTPDRLGEPFSWDTRQMFF,TGTGCCTGTGACACTCCCGACCGGCTGGGGGAGCCATTCTCCTGGGACACCCGACAGATGTTTTTC
TRDJ3,19,TRDD3,TRDV2,few,CACDSLGDPSSWDTRQMFF,TGTGCCTGTGACTCACTGGGGGACCCAAGCTCCTGGGACACCCGACAGATGTTTTTC
TRDJ3,18,-,TRDV2,few,CACDTEGPSSWDTRQMFF,TGTGCCTGTGACACCGAGGGACCGAGCTCCTGGGACACCCGACAGATGTTTTTC
TRDJ1,17,TRDD3,TRDV1,medium-sized,CALGERNWGLYTDKLIF,TGTGCTCTTGGGGAACGGAACTGGGGCCTCTACACCGATAAACTCATCTTT